A selection of T cell receptor beta chains follows, all from one sample in a study of blood T cell repertoires in COVID-19. The table came from immunoSEQ multiplex PCR; TCRdb's copy has only in-frame clones and leaves some out. The sample holds roughly 200,000 clones, 89% seen once. The specimen sequenced was peripheral blood. Receptor source: a middle-aged man with acute or convalescent COVID-19. CDR3s include the opening cysteine and the closing phenylalanine or tryptophan. A D gene is named only where the DNA matches it firmly. Size tells how often a clone was seen (once, few, many) or the class of an expanded clone, and some rows leave it out.

v_call	j_call	d_call	clone_size	cdr3_aa	cdr3_nt
TRBV27	TRBJ1-5	TRBD1	-	CASRAGTGGDQPQHF	TGTGCCAGCAGAGCCGGGACAGGGGGCGATCAGCCCCAGCATTTT
TRBV27	TRBJ2-7	TRBD2	-	CASSLLAGGPYEQYF	TGTGCCAGCAGTTTGCTAGCGGGGGGACCCTACGAGCAGTACTTC
TRBV5-5	TRBJ1-4	-	once	CASGWGPTNEKLFF	TGTGCCAGCGGCTGGGGGCCAACTAATGAAAAACTGTTTTTT
TRBV29-1	TRBJ2-3	-	-	CSARGAVTDTQYF	TGCAGCGCCAGGGGGGCAGTCACAGATACGCAGTATTTT
TRBV6-5	TRBJ2-5	TRBD1	-	CASGQGQETQYF	TGTGCCAGCGGACAGGGACAAGAGACCCAGTACTTC
TRBV28	TRBJ2-3	-	-	CASSLSSDTQYF	TGTGCCAGCAGTTTATCGTCAGATACGCAGTATTTT
TRBV19	TRBJ1-1	-	-	CASSISGTNSLVTEAFF	TGTGCCAGTAGTATTTCCGGGACAAATTCGTTGGTGACTGAAGCTTTCTTT
TRBV5-4	TRBJ2-7	TRBD1	-	CASSLATTGGSYEQYF	TGTGCCAGCAGCTTGGCCACGACAGGGGGCTCCTACGAGCAGTACTTC
TRBV18	TRBJ1-1	TRBD1	-	CASSPNTGGFGAFF	TGTGCCAGCTCACCAAATACAGGGGGCTTCGGAGCTTTCTTT
TRBV2	TRBJ2-3	TRBD2	-	CASNQRGADTQYF	TGTGCCAGCAACCAGCGGGGGGCAGATACGCAGTATTTT
TRBV3-1/TRBV3-2	TRBJ2-1	TRBD2	-	CASSQIAGGSYNEQFF	TGTGCCAGCAGCCAAATAGCGGGGGGATCCTACAATGAGCAGTTCTTC
TRBV2	TRBJ2-1	-	-	CASSRQVSYNEQFF	TGTGCCAGCAGTCGACAGGTTTCCTACAATGAGCAGTTCTTC
TRBV20-1	TRBJ2-1	-	-	CSASGDEQFF	TGCAGTGCTAGCGGGGATGAGCAGTTCTTC
TRBV3-1/TRBV3-2	TRBJ2-5	TRBD2	-	CASSQERGLAGDQETQYF	TGTGCCAGCAGCCAAGAACGGGGTCTAGCGGGGGACCAAGAGACCCAGTACTTC
TRBV27	TRBJ1-4	-	-	CASGGEDEKLFF	TGTGCCAGCGGCGGGGAGGATGAAAAACTGTTTTTT
TRBV15	TRBJ2-2	TRBD1	-	CATSYYLTDRGAGELFF	TGTGCCACCAGCTACTACCTCACGGACAGGGGAGCCGGGGAGCTGTTTTTT
TRBV2	TRBJ2-3	TRBD2	-	CASSRLAGNTDTQYF	TGTGCCAGCAGCAGACTAGCGGGGAACACAGATACGCAGTATTTT
TRBV6-6	TRBJ1-6	TRBD1	few	CASSRPTGVNSPLHF	TGTGCCAGCAGTCGGCCGACAGGGGTCAATTCACCCCTCCACTTT
TRBV19	TRBJ2-6	-	-	CATWRGTGANVLTF	TGTGCCACCTGGAGGGGCACTGGGGCCAACGTCCTGACTTTC
TRBV11-3	TRBJ2-1	-	-	CASSFQDSSYNEQFF	TGTGCCAGCAGCTTTCAGGACAGCTCCTACAATGAGCAGTTCTTC
TRBV28	TRBJ1-1	TRBD1	-	CASRMGGTGFGNTEAFF	TGTGCCAGCAGAATGGGGGGGACAGGGTTCGGGAACACTGAAGCTTTCTTT
TRBV30	TRBJ1-5	TRBD1	-	CAWSATGVGQPQHF	TGTGCCTGGAGTGCCACAGGGGTGGGGCAGCCCCAGCATTTT
TRBV25-1	TRBJ1-2	-	-	CASRVVGVGYGYTF	TGTGCCAGCAGGGTGGTAGGGGTCGGCTATGGCTACACCTTC
TRBV20-1	TRBJ1-1	-	-	CSASGGRNTGTEAFF	TGCAGTGCTAGTGGGGGGCGTAACACGGGCACTGAAGCTTTCTTT
TRBV7-2	TRBJ1-1	-	-	CASSLLRIPNTEAFF	TGTGCCAGCAGCTTATTGCGGATACCGAACACTGAAGCTTTCTTT
TRBV6-6	TRBJ2-1	TRBD2	-	CASSPSLSSGGTHEQFF	TGTGCCAGCAGTCCCTCCCTCTCCAGCGGGGGGACTCATGAGCAGTTCTTC
TRBV6-1	TRBJ2-3	TRBD2	-	CASSERGGLAGTDTQYF	TGTGCCAGCAGTGAAAGGGGGGGACTAGCCGGCACAGATACGCAGTATTTT
TRBV4-1	TRBJ1-2	TRBD1	-	CASSHPGQGFGYTF	TGCGCCAGCAGCCATCCTGGACAGGGGTTCGGCTACACCTTC
TRBV3-1/TRBV3-2	TRBJ2-1	TRBD1	-	CASSQDRGQRIDEQFF	TGTGCCAGCAGCCAAGACCGGGGACAGAGGATTGATGAGCAGTTCTTC
TRBV18	TRBJ2-5	-	-	CASSPEGTQYF	TGTGCCAGCTCACCAGAGGGGACCCAGTACTTC
TRBV5-4	TRBJ2-3	TRBD2	-	CASSPGLAGGVDTQYF	TGTGCCAGCAGCCCAGGACTAGCGGGGGGGGTAGATACGCAGTATTTT
TRBV24-1	TRBJ2-5	-	-	CATSRVNGGEETQYF	TGTGCCACCAGTCGGGTCAACGGGGGTGAAGAGACCCAGTACTTC
TRBV5-1	TRBJ1-1	-	once	CASSFGDTEAFF	TGCGCCAGCAGCTTCGGAGACACTGAAGCTTTCTTT
TRBV10-3	TRBJ2-7	TRBD1	-	CAISGRDRGYEQYF	TGTGCCATCAGTGGTAGGGACAGGGGTTACGAGCAGTACTTC
TRBV19	TRBJ2-2	-	-	CASSSHISGRSPTGELFF	TGTGCCAGTAGTTCCCACATTAGCGGTCGGAGCCCCACCGGGGAGCTGTTTTTT
TRBV23-1	TRBJ1-4	-	once	CASSRPAERNEKLFF	TGCGCCAGCAGTCGCCCAGCGGAAAGGAATGAAAAACTGTTTTTT
TRBV5-1	TRBJ1-3	-	-	CASSSQGTGNTIYF	TGCGCCAGCAGCTCGCAGGGGACTGGAAACACCATATATTTT
TRBV6-5	TRBJ1-5	TRBD1	-	CASRVTGDSNQPQHF	TGTGCCAGCAGAGTTACAGGGGATAGCAATCAGCCCCAGCATTTT
TRBV28	TRBJ1-1	TRBD1	once	CASRSDRGPHTEAFF	TGTGCCAGCAGATCTGACAGGGGTCCTCACACTGAAGCTTTCTTT
TRBV7-2	TRBJ1-2	TRBD1	once	CASSSATGINYGYTF	TGTGCCAGCAGCTCGGCGACAGGGATTAACTATGGCTACACCTTC
TRBV6-1	TRBJ1-2	-	-	CASSEALAGSIYGYTF	TGTGCCAGCAGTGAGGCCCTGGCAGGGTCCATCTATGGCTACACCTTC
TRBV19	TRBJ1-6	TRBD1	-	CASTPGQGGGSPLHF	TGTGCCAGTACCCCAGGACAGGGTGGAGGTTCACCCCTCCACTTT
TRBV9	TRBJ2-7	-	-	CASSPRLEASEQYF	TGTGCCAGCAGCCCCCGCTTGGAGGCTAGCGAGCAGTACTTC
TRBV7-9	TRBJ2-7	-	-	CASSLIAQGEQYF	TGTGCCAGCAGCTTAATCGCGCAGGGCGAGCAGTACTTC
TRBV7-2	TRBJ1-6	TRBD1	-	CASSLDRRNSPLHF	TGTGCCAGCAGCTTGGACAGGAGGAATTCACCCCTCCACTTT
TRBV7-6	TRBJ2-1	TRBD1	-	CASSLEAGQASYNEQFF	TGTGCCAGCAGCTTAGAGGCGGGACAGGCCTCCTACAATGAGCAGTTCTTC
TRBV5-1	TRBJ2-1	-	-	CASSPLLGAYNEQFF	TGCGCCAGCAGTCCATTACTCGGGGCCTACAATGAGCAGTTCTTC
TRBV6-1	TRBJ2-7	-	-	CASSEFQVRSEQYF	TGTGCCAGCAGTGAATTTCAGGTTAGGTCCGAGCAGTACTTC
TRBV6-4	TRBJ2-1	-	-	CASSDSASNEQFF	TGTGCCAGCAGTGACTCGGCTTCTAATGAGCAGTTCTTC
TRBV4-3	TRBJ1-3	TRBD1	-	CASSQVGDRDSLAGNTIYF	TGCGCCAGCAGCCAAGTCGGGGACAGGGATTCGTTAGCTGGAAACACCATATATTTT
TRBV2	TRBJ1-5	-	-	CASSPQSNQPQHF	TGTGCCAGCAGTCCCCAGAGCAATCAGCCCCAGCATTTT
TRBV10-2	TRBJ1-1	TRBD1	-	CASSEWTGPTEAFF	TGCGCCAGCAGTGAGTGGACAGGGCCCACTGAAGCTTTCTTT
TRBV13	TRBJ2-7	TRBD1	-	CASSLERQGKVPEQYF	TGTGCCAGCAGCTTAGAAAGACAGGGGAAAGTGCCCGAGCAGTACTTC